The rows below give T cell receptor beta chains drawn from one sample of a study of T cell responses to AZD1222 COVID-19 vaccine. Profiling relied on immunoSEQ multiplex PCR, and the TCRdb table lists in-frame clones only, not all of them. The data contain just over 95,000 clones, about 89% of them singletons. The source was peripheral blood, collected on day 0 of AZD1222 vaccination. Receptors originate from an adult in good health. Both conserved end residues are part of each CDR3. A D gene is named only where the DNA matches it firmly. Clone sizes are given selectively: once, few, many, or a class where the clone is expanded.

J gene: TRBJ2-7
clone size: NA
D gene: NA
V gene: TRBV5-1
CDR3 protein: CASSFIPAAGGEQYF
CDR3 DNA: TGCGCCAGCAGCTTCATCCCTGCTGCCGGGGGCGAGCAGTACTTC

J gene: TRBJ2-7
clone size: NA
D gene: TRBD2
V gene: TRBV12-3/TRBV12-4
CDR3 protein: CASSSGGSYEQYF
CDR3 DNA: TGTGCCAGCAGTTCGGGAGGCTCCTACGAGCAGTACTTC

J gene: TRBJ2-5
clone size: NA
D gene: TRBD2
V gene: TRBV6-2/TRBV6-3
CDR3 protein: CASSLAGGDRETQYF
CDR3 DNA: TGTGCCAGCAGTTTAGCGGGGGGGGACCGAGAGACCCAGTACTTC

J gene: TRBJ1-6
clone size: NA
D gene: NA
V gene: TRBV6-6
CDR3 protein: CASSYSNKGGNSPLHF
CDR3 DNA: TGTGCCAGCAGTTACTCGAATAAGGGGGGAAATTCACCCCTCCACTTT

J gene: TRBJ2-1
clone size: NA
D gene: NA
V gene: TRBV9
CDR3 protein: CASSTPTVRSSYNEQFF
CDR3 DNA: TGTGCCAGCAGCACCCCGACCGTTCGAAGCTCCTACAATGAGCAGTTCTTC

J gene: TRBJ2-3
clone size: NA
D gene: NA
V gene: TRBV7-9
CDR3 protein: CASSIPTATSTDTQYF
CDR3 DNA: TGTGCCAGCAGCATCCCGACTGCCACTAGCACAGATACGCAGTATTTT

J gene: TRBJ2-3
clone size: NA
D gene: TRBD2
V gene: TRBV3-1/TRBV3-2
CDR3 protein: CASSPASGLLYTQYF
CDR3 DNA: TGTGCCAGCAGCCCCGCTAGCGGTTTATTATATACGCAGTATTTT

J gene: TRBJ1-5
clone size: NA
D gene: NA
V gene: TRBV5-1
CDR3 protein: CASSLAGGRYQPQHF
CDR3 DNA: TGCGCCAGCAGCTTAGCGGGAGGGCGCTATCAGCCCCAGCATTTT

J gene: TRBJ1-5
clone size: NA
D gene: NA
V gene: TRBV6-6
CDR3 protein: CASSLSGSNQPQHF
CDR3 DNA: TGTGCCAGCAGTTTGTCAGGAAGCAATCAGCCCCAGCATTTT

J gene: TRBJ2-7
clone size: NA
D gene: NA
V gene: TRBV6-5
CDR3 protein: CASSYERQLEQYF
CDR3 DNA: TGTGCCAGCAGTTACGAAAGGCAGCTCGAGCAGTACTTC

J gene: TRBJ1-2
clone size: NA
D gene: NA
V gene: TRBV29-1
CDR3 protein: CSVPRINYGYTF
CDR3 DNA: TGCAGCGTTCCCAGGATTAACTATGGCTACACCTTC

J gene: TRBJ1-6
clone size: NA
D gene: TRBD1
V gene: TRBV30
CDR3 protein: CAWGGTADSPLHF
CDR3 DNA: TGTGCCTGGGGAGGGACAGCAGATTCACCCCTCCACTTT

J gene: TRBJ1-1
clone size: NA
D gene: NA
V gene: TRBV3-1/TRBV3-2
CDR3 protein: CASSQGVTEAFF
CDR3 DNA: TGTGCCAGCAGCCAAGGTGTCACTGAAGCTTTCTTT

J gene: TRBJ2-7
clone size: NA
D gene: NA
V gene: TRBV5-6
CDR3 protein: CASSLGAGAYEQYF
CDR3 DNA: TGTGCCAGCAGCTTGGGGGCAGGGGCCTACGAGCAGTACTTC

J gene: TRBJ2-3
clone size: NA
D gene: TRBD1
V gene: TRBV5-4
CDR3 protein: CASSPTGGSTDTQYF
CDR3 DNA: TGTGCCAGCAGCCCCACAGGGGGCAGCACAGATACGCAGTATTTT

J gene: TRBJ2-3
clone size: NA
D gene: TRBD2
V gene: TRBV5-1
CDR3 protein: CASAPLRGALDTQYF
CDR3 DNA: TGCGCCAGCGCCCCCCTGCGGGGGGCCCTCGATACGCAGTATTTT

J gene: TRBJ1-2
clone size: NA
D gene: NA
V gene: TRBV6-2/TRBV6-3
CDR3 protein: CASSRDTRNGYTF
CDR3 DNA: TGTGCCAGCAGTCGAGACACCAGGAATGGCTACACCTTC

J gene: TRBJ2-3
clone size: NA
D gene: TRBD1
V gene: TRBV6-2/TRBV6-3
CDR3 protein: CASSYGQGSGTDTQYF
CDR3 DNA: TGTGCCAGCAGTTACGGACAGGGATCGGGCACAGATACGCAGTATTTT

J gene: TRBJ2-2
clone size: NA
D gene: TRBD2
V gene: TRBV28
CDR3 protein: CASSSAGTSGGELFF
CDR3 DNA: TGTGCCAGCAGTTCCGCCGGGACTAGCGGCGGGGAGCTGTTTTTT

J gene: TRBJ2-2
clone size: NA
D gene: TRBD1
V gene: TRBV6-4
CDR3 protein: CASRQDRGRAGELFF
CDR3 DNA: TGTGCCAGCAGGCAGGACAGGGGGCGAGCCGGGGAGCTGTTTTTT

J gene: TRBJ1-2
clone size: NA
D gene: NA
V gene: TRBV5-5
CDR3 protein: CASSVERGYTF
CDR3 DNA: TGTGCCAGCAGCGTAGAGAGGGGCTACACCTTC

J gene: TRBJ1-6
clone size: once
D gene: NA
V gene: TRBV10-2
CDR3 protein: CASIKGYNSPLHF
CDR3 DNA: TGCGCCAGCATCAAGGGTTATAATTCACCCCTCCACTTT

J gene: TRBJ2-5
clone size: NA
D gene: NA
V gene: TRBV27
CDR3 protein: CASSLTGSETQYF
CDR3 DNA: TGTGCCAGCAGTTTAACAGGGTCAGAGACCCAGTACTTC

J gene: TRBJ1-4
clone size: NA
D gene: NA
V gene: TRBV5-6
CDR3 protein: CASSYTGTQTNEKLFF
CDR3 DNA: TGTGCCAGCAGCTATACCGGGACACAAACTAATGAAAAACTGTTTTTT

J gene: TRBJ1-4
clone size: once
D gene: NA
V gene: TRBV30
CDR3 protein: CAWSGGPPFLNEKLFF
CDR3 DNA: TGTGCCTGGAGCGGGGGTCCCCCTTTCCTTAATGAAAAACTGTTTTTT

J gene: TRBJ2-3
clone size: NA
D gene: NA
V gene: TRBV10-2
CDR3 protein: CASSESLDTQYF
CDR3 DNA: TGCGCCAGCAGTGAGTCGTTAGATACGCAGTATTTT

J gene: TRBJ2-7
clone size: NA
D gene: NA
V gene: TRBV19
CDR3 protein: CASSMGLAYEQYF
CDR3 DNA: TGTGCCAGTAGTATGGGGCTAGCCTACGAGCAGTACTTC

J gene: TRBJ1-6
clone size: NA
D gene: TRBD1
V gene: TRBV7-9
CDR3 protein: CASSSSDRGRYSLHF
CDR3 DNA: TGTGCCAGCAGCTCCTCCGACAGGGGGCGATATTCACTCCACTTT

J gene: TRBJ2-7
clone size: NA
D gene: NA
V gene: TRBV12-3/TRBV12-4
CDR3 protein: CASSISYEQYF
CDR3 DNA: TGTGCCAGCAGTATATCCTACGAGCAGTACTTC